This TCR beta chain stems from a study of T cell repertoires in cytomegalovirus infection. From the reads, TCRdb called clonotypes with MiXCR, one entry per CDR3 protein. The sample contains roughly 990,000 distinct CDR3 sequences, less than 35% of which appear only once. This clonotype was counted only a few times. Antigen: not known. This sequence originates from a human donor in good health (CMV status not recorded). Some clones in this sample may be carry-over from other donors' samples. This specimen consisted of cultured CD8+ T cells from PBMCs, obtained from culture after CMV antigen stimulation.

The CDR3 sequence: CASSELLGSTREAFF. The CDR3 nucleotides are TGTGCCAGCAGTGAATTATTGGGTAGTACTCGGGAAGCTTTCTTT. The gene calls are TRBV25-1 and TRBJ1-1; no reliable D call. V was cut by 1 base and J by 8 bases, with 17 bases left in between. In germline, CDR1 is MGHDK, CDR2 SYGVNS. The CDR3 sequence is 15 residues long.